The source of this T cell receptor beta chain is a study of blood T cell repertoires in COVID-19. Sequencing used immunoSEQ multiplex PCR; TCRdb keeps in-frame clones, though not all of them. The sample contains about 220,000 clones, around four fifths of which appear only once. Germline assignment: CDR1 SGHRS and CDR2 YFSETQ. This CDR3 comprises 15 residues. Germline trimming cut 5 bases from V and 0 bases from J; bases unmatched to any gene: 8. This receptor was identified in a man between 25 and 39 years old with active or convalescent COVID-19. V usage is TRBV5-1 and J usage is TRBJ2-7; 7 bases fit TRBD1. The sample taken for sequencing was peripheral blood. The CDR3 here is CASRAQGLSSYEQYF. In DNA, the CDR3 is TGCGCCAGCAGGGCACAGGGGTTAAGCTCCTACGAGCAGTACTTC.